This T cell receptor (beta chain) was profiled in a study of monozygotic twins with inflammatory bowel disease. Study-wide findings and caveats: People with IBD had fewer clonotypes in common with others than healthy twins did, especially with disease activity.

Every single donor had an approximately 2.7 ml blood sample drawn. CDR1 and CDR2 (germline): SGHAT, FQNNGV. The CDR3 has 17 residues. Generation of cDNA took place in eight separate reactions per sample. Molecular identifiers with 6-nucleotide sample barcodes were added during cDNA synthesis via template switching. TCRdb re-analyzed the 5' RACE reads; it lists each CDR3 protein once, without DNA. Its listing shows hundreds of thousands of distinct CDR3 sequences. As for this clonotype: Its antigen is still unknown.

This TCR came from a human donor with ulcerative colitis or Crohn's disease, or a healthy co-twin of an affected twin (not recorded which). Sequencing input: blood. This chain joins TRBV11-2 and TRBJ2-1; TCRdb lists TRBD1, though no DNA is available to test this call. The CDR3 is CASSLDGRRRSYNEQFF.